The clone carrying this TCR beta chain occurred many times. Its matching antigen is unknown. Source material for PBMCs was about 10 ml fresh peripheral blood. These data come from a study of T cells in Graves' hyperthyroidism and ophthalmopathy. RNA transcripts provided the source from which TCR beta CDR3 regions were amplified. During a first-round RT-PCR of the TCR CDR3, the HTBI primer set was used. In TCRdb, the multiplex PCR reads were re-called with MiXCR into one record per CDR3 protein. The table has approximately 560,000 distinct CDR3 sequences, around 14% seen once. General observations from the study: The model anticipated ophthalmopathy a median approximately 6.6 months pre-onset.

With 5 bases clipped from V and 9 bases from J, the junction kept 10 bases outside the gene matches. Germline V gene data show CDR1 as SGHVS and CDR2 as FNYEAQ. The CDR3 covers 14 residues. The genes are TRBV7-6 and TRBJ2-1; 7 nucleotides line up with TRBD2. Sequencing used blood. The clonotype comes from a woman in her twenties or thirties with Graves' hyperthyroidism. The CDR3 sequence: CASSPSRGRAEQFF. DNA of the CDR3: TGTGCCAGCAGCCCCAGTCGCGGGAGAGCTGAGCAGTTCTTC.